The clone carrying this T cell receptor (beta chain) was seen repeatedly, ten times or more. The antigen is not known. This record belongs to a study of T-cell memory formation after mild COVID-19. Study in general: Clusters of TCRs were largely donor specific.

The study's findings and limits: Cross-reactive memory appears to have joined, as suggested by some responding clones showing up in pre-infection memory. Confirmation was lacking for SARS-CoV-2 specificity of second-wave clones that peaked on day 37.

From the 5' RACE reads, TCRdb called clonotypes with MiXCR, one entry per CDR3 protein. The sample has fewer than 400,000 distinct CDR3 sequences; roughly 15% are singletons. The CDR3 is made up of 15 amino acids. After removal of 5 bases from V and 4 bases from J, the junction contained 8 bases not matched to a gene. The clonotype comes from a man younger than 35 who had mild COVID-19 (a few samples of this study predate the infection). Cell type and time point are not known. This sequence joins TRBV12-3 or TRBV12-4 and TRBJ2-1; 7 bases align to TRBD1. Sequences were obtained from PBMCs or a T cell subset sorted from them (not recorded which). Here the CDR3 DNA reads TGTGCCAGCAGTCGGCCGGGACAGATATACAATGAGCAGTTCTTC. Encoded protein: CASSRPGQIYNEQFF.